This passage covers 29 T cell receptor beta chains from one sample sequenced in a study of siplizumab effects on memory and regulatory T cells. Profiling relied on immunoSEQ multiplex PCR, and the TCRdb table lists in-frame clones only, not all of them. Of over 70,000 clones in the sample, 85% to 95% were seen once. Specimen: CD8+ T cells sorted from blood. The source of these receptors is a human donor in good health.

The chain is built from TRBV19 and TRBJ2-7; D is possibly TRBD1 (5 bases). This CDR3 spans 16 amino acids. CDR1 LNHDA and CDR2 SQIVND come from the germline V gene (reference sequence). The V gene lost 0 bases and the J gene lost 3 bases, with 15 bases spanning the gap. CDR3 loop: CASSIDRAGRNYEQYF. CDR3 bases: TGTGCCAGTAGTATAGATCGGGCAGGGCGCAACTACGAGCAGTACTTC.

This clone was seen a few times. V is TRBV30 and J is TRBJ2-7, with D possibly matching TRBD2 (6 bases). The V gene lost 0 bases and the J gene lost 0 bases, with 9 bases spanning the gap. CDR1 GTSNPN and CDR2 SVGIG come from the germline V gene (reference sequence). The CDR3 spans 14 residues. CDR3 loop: CAWSVGGGSYEQYF. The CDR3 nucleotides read TGTGCCTGGAGTGTTGGGGGAGGCTCCTACGAGCAGTACTTC.

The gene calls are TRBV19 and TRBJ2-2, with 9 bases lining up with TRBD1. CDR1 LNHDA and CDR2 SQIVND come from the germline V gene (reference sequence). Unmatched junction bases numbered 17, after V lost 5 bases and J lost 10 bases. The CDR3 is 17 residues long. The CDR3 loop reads CASSLDSLGTGSAELFF. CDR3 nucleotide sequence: TGTGCCAGTAGTCTCGACAGCCTTGGGACAGGGTCGGCGGAGCTGTTTTTT.

The CDR3 DNA reads TGTGCCAGCAGTAATCTGCGGGAAACCTACGAGCAGTACTTC. This codes for CASSNLRETYEQYF. V gene TRBV6-6 combines with J gene TRBJ2-7; possibly TRBD2 for D (6 bases). Trimming left V 5 bases short and J 2 bases short, with 13 bases between. This CDR3 region has 14 residues. The V gene's germline CDR1 is MNHNY and CDR2 SVGAGI (reference sequence).

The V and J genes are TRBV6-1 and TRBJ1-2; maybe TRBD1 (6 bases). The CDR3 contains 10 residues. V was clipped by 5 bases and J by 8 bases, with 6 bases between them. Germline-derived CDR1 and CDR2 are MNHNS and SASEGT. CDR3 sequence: CASSQGGYTF. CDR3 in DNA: TGTGCCAGCAGTCAGGGGGGCTACACCTTC.

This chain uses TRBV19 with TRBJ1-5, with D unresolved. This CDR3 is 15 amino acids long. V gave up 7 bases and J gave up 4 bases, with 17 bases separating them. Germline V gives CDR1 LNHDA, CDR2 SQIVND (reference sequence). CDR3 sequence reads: CASKVGSRANQPQHF. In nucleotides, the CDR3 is TGTGCCAGTAAAGTGGGGTCCCGGGCTAATCAGCCCCAGCATTTT.

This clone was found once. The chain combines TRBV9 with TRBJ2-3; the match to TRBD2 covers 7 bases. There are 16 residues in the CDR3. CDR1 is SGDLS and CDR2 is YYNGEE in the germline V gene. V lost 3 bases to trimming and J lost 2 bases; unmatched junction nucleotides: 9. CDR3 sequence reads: CASSGGGSGITDTQYF. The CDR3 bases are TGTGCCAGCAGCGGGGGAGGGTCAGGGATCACAGATACGCAGTATTTT.

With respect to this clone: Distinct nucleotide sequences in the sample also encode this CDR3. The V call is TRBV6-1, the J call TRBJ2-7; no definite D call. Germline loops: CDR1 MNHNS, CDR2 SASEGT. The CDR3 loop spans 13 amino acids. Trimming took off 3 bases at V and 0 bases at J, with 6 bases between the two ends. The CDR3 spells CASSEVSSYEQYF. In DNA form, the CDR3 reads TGTGCCAGCAGTGAGGTCTCCTCCTACGAGCAGTACTTC.

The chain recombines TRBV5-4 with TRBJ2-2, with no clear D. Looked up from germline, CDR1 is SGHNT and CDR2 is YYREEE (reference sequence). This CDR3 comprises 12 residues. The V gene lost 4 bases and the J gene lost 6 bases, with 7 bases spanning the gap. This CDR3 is CASSIKPGELFF. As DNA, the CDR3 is TGTGCCAGCAGCATCAAACCCGGGGAGCTGTTTTTT.

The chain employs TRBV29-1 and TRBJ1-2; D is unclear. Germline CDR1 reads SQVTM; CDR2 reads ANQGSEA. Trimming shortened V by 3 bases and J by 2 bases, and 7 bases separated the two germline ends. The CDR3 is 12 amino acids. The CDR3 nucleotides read TGCAGCGTTGAGTCCCGGAACTATGGCTACACCTTC. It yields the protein CSVESRNYGYTF.

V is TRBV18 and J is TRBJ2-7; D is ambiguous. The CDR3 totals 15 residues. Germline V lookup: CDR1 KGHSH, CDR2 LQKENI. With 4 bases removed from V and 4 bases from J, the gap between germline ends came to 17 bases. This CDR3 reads CASSHTSLGEYEQYF. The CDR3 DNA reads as TGTGCCAGCTCACATACCAGCCTTGGGGAATACGAGCAGTACTTC.

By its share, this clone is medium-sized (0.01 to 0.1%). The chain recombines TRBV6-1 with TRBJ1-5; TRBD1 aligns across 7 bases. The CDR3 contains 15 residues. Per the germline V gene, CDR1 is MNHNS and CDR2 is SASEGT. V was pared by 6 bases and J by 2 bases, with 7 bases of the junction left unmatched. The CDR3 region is CASSGSGTGNQPQHF. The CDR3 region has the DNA TGTGCCAGCAGCGGATCCGGGACAGGCAATCAGCCCCAGCATTTT.

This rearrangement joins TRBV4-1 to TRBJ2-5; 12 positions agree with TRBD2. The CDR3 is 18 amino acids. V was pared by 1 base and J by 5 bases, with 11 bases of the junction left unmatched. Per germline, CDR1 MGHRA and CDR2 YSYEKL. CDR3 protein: CASSQASGTSGPGETQYF. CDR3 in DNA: TGCGCCAGCAGCCAAGCCTCCGGGACTAGCGGGCCGGGCGAGACCCAGTACTTC.

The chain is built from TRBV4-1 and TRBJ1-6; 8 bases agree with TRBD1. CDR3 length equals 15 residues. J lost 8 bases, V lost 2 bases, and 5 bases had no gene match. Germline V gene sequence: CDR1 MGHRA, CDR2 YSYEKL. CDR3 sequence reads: CASSQSGQGHSPLHF. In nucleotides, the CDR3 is TGCGCCAGCAGCCAATCCGGACAGGGACATTCACCCCTCCACTTT.

CDR3 amino acids: CASSISQYSNQPQHF. CDR3 sequence (DNA): TGTGCCAGTAGTATTTCCCAATATAGCAATCAGCCCCAGCATTTT. The chain joins TRBV19 to TRBJ1-5; D gene unclear. From germline, CDR1 is LNHDA and CDR2 SQIVND (reference sequence). The CDR3 is 15 amino acids. V shed 3 bases and J shed 0 bases, with 9 bases lying between them.

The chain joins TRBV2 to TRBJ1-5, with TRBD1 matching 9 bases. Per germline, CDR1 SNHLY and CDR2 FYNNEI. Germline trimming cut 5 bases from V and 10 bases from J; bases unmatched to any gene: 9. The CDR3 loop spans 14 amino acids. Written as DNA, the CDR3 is TGTGCCAGCAGTTCGGGGACAGGGATGGAACCCCAGCATTTT. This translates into CASSSGTGMEPQHF. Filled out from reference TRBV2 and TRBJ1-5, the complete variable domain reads EPEVTQTPSHQVTQMGQEVILRCVPISNHLYFYWYRQILGQKVEFLVSFYNNEISEKSEIFDDQFSVERPDGSNFTLKIRSTKLEDSAMYFCASSSGTGMEPQHFGDGTRLSIL.

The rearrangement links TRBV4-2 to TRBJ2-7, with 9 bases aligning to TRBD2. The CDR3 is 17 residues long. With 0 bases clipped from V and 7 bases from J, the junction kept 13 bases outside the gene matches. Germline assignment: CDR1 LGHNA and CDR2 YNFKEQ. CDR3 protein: CASSQDGIPSGVREQYF. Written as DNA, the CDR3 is TGTGCCAGCAGCCAAGATGGCATACCTAGCGGGGTGCGTGAGCAGTACTTC.

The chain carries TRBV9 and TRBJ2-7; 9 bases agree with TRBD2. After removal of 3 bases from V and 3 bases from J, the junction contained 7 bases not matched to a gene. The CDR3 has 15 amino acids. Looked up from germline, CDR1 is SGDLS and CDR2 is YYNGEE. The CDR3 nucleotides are TGTGCCAGCAGCGCGGTAGCGGGAGACATCTACGAGCAGTACTTC. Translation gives CASSAVAGDIYEQYF.

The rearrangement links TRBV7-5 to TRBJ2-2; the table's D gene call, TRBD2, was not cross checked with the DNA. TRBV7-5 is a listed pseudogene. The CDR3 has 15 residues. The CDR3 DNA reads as TGTGCCAGAAGCATGGGAGTTACCGTTATTCGGGAGCTGTTTTTT. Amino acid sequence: CARSMGVTVIRELFF.

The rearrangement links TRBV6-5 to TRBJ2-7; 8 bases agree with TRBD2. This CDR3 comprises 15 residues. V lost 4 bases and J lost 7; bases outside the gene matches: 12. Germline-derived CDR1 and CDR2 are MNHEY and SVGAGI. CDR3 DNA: TGTGCCAGCAGTTCTTGGCGGGAGGAGACGGGGGAGCAGTACTTC. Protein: CASSSWREETGEQYF.

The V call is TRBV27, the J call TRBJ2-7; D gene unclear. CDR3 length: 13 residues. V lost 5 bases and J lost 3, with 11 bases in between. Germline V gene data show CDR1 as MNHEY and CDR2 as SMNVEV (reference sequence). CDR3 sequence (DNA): TGTGCCAGCAGTGTATATTACAGCTACGAGCAGTACTTC. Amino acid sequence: CASSVYYSYEQYF.

The DNA of the CDR3 is TGTGCCAGTAGTATCCCTTGGCCAGCAGAGAAAAACATTCAGTACTTC. Amino acid sequence: CASSIPWPAEKNIQYF. The chain links TRBV19 to TRBJ2-4, with D unresolved. V dropped 3 bases and J dropped 4 bases, with 16 bases sitting between them. Per the germline V gene, CDR1 is LNHDA and CDR2 is SQIVND (reference sequence). The CDR3 spans 16 residues. The full variable domain, rest sourced from reference TRBV19 and TRBJ2-4, is DGGITQSPKYLFRKEGQNVTLSCEQNLNHDAMYWYRQDPGQGLRLIYYSQIVNDFQKGDIAEGYSVSREKKESFPLTVTSAQKNPTAFYLCASSIPWPAEKNIQYFGAGTRLSVL.

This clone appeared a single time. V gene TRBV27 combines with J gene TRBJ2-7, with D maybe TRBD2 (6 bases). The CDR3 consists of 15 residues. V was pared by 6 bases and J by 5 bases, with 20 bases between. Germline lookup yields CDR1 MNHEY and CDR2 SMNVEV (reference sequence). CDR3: CASRPYSGRVDEQYF. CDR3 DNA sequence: TGTGCCAGCAGACCCTATAGCGGTCGGGTTGACGAGCAGTACTTC.

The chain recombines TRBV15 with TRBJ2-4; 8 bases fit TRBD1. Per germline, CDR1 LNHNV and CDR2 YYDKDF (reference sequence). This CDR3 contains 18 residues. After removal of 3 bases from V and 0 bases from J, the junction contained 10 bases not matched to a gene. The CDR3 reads CATSRDREANLAKNIQYF. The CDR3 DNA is TGTGCCACCAGCAGGGACAGGGAGGCCAACCTAGCCAAAAACATTCAGTACTTC.

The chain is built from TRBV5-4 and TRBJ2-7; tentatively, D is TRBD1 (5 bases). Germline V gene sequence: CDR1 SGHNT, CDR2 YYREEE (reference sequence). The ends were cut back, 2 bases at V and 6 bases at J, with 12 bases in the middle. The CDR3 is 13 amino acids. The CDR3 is CASSLITGPEQYF. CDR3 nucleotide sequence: TGTGCCAGCAGCTTAATCACAGGCCCCGAGCAGTACTTC.

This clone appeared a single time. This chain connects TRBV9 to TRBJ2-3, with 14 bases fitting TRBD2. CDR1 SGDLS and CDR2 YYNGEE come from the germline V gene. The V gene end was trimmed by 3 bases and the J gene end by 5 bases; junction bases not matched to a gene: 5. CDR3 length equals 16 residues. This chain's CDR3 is CASSAGTSGSRDTQYF. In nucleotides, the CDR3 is TGTGCCAGCAGCGCAGGGACTAGCGGGAGTAGAGATACGCAGTATTTT.

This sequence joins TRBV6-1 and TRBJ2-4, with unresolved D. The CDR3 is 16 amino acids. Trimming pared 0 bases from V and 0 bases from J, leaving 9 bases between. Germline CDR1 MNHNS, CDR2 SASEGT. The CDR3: CASSEALFLAKNIQYF. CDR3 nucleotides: TGTGCCAGCAGTGAAGCTCTATTCCTAGCCAAAAACATTCAGTACTTC.

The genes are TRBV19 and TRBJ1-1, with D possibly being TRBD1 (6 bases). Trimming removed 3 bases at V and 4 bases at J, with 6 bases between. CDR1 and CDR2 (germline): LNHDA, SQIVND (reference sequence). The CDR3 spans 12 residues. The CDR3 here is CASSMGATEAFF. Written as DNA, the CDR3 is TGTGCCAGTAGTATGGGGGCCACTGAAGCTTTCTTT.

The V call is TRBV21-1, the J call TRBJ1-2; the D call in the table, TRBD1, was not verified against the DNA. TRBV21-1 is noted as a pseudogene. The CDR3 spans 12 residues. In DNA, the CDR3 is TGTGCCAGCGGCCGGGACAGCTATGGCTACACCTTC. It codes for CASGRDSYGYTF.